This T cell receptor (beta chain) was identified in a study of T-cell reconstitution after alpha-beta-depleted transplantation in children. In this sample, this clonotype turned up many times. Germline V gives CDR1 SEHNR, CDR2 FQNEAQ (reference sequence). CDR3 length: 11 residues. Researchers prepared the TCRbeta library using unique molecular identifiers, the study reports. One entry per CDR3 protein results from TCRdb running MiXCR on the PCR reads. The table has some 240,000 distinct CDR3 sequences, approximately 9.7% seen once; the top ten hold 5% to 5.5%. The origin of this receptor is a human donor who donated a stem cell graft to a child with SCID. The sample consisted of PBMCs from the stem cell graft donor, taken from the stem cell graft. This chain uses TRBV7-9 with TRBJ2-1; D perhaps matches TRBD1 (5 bases). The CDR3 DNA reads TGTGGGGGCCTTTCGGGTAATGAGCAGTTCTTC. The encoded protein is CGGLSGNEQFF.